The entry below gives a single TCR beta chain sequence along with its context. These data originate in a study of T cell changes during pregnancy in multiple sclerosis. Some clones are missing from TCRdb's copy, which holds only in-frame ones; the method was immunoSEQ multiplex PCR. The sample consists of about 59,000 clones, approximately 90% of them appearing once. V was clipped by 4 bases and J by 2 bases; unmatched bases: 5. The CDR3 runs to 14 residues. Germline-derived CDR1 and CDR2 are SGHTS and YDEGEE. The sample in question was peripheral blood, obtained in the second trimester of pregnancy. This TCR was recovered from a female donor with multiple sclerosis, enrolled in a pregnancy study. The chain is built from TRBV5-8 and TRBJ2-7; 8 bases line up with TRBD1. This chain's CDR3 is CASSPRTGTYEQYF. CDR3 nucleotide sequence: TGTGCCAGCAGCCCGAGGACAGGGACCTACGAGCAGTACTTC.